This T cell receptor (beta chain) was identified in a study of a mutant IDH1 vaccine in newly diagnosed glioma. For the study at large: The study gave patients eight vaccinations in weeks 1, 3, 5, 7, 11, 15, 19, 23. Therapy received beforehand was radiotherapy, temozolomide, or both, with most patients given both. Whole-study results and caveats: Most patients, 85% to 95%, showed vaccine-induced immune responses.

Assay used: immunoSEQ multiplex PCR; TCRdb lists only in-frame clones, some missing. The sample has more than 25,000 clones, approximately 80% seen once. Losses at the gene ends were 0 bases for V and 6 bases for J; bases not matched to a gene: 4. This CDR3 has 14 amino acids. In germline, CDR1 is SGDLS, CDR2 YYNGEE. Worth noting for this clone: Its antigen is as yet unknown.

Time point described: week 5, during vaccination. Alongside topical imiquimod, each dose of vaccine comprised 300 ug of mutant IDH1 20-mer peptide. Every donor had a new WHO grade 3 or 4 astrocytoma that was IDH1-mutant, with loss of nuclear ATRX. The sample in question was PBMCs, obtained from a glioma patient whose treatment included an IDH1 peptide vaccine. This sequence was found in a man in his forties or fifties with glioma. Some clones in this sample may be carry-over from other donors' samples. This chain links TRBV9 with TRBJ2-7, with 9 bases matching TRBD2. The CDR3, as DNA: TGTGCCAGCAGCGTAGGCGGGGGGGAGATCGAGCAGTACTTC. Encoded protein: CASSVGGGEIEQYF.